What follows are 22 T cell receptor beta chains derived from one specimen sequenced in a study of response to subunit inactivated influenza vaccine. MiXCR, applied by TCRdb to the RT-PCR reads, yields one record per CDR3 protein. The data hold 530,000 or so distinct CDR3 sequences, with around 15% observed a single time. The sequences come from PBMCs from blood, collected less than 13 days after vaccination. These receptor sequences come from a man aged 45-65 years who received an inactivated influenza vaccine.

This clonotype came up a few times. V and J are TRBV10-3 and TRBJ2-7; perhaps TRBD1 as D (6 bases). V was cut by 5 bases and J by 0 bases, with 8 bases left in between. The CDR3 runs 13 residues. Germline V gives CDR1 ENHRY, CDR2 SYGVKD. The CDR3 DNA follows: TGTGCCATCAGTCGGGACACCTCCTACGAGCAGTACTTC. Translation: CAISRDTSYEQYF.

This clonotype was detected only a few times. The chain combines TRBV7-6 with TRBJ2-5; 9 bases map to TRBD1. The CDR3 contains 16 residues. Germline-derived CDR1 and CDR2 are SGHVS and FNYEAQ. J gave up 5 bases and V 2 bases, and 9 bases lay outside the gene matches. The CDR3 nucleotides are TGTGCCAGCAGCTTACTGTTGGACAGGGGTTCTGAGACCCAGTACTTC. Protein product: CASSLLLDRGSETQYF.

The sample holds a few counts of this clonotype. V gene TRBV12-3 or TRBV12-4 combines with J gene TRBJ2-1; D might be TRBD1 or TRBD2, each matching 6 bases. The CDR3 sequence is 17 residues long. The V and J ends lost 5 bases and 2 bases respectively, with 19 bases between them. The CDR3 loop is CASSGGGGRKAYNEQFF. CDR3 DNA: TGTGCCAGCAGTGGGGGCGGAGGGAGGAAGGCCTACAATGAGCAGTTCTTC.

This clonotype was found many times. The DNA is left out, because the CDR3 cannot be placed on it with certainty; the CDR3 is given as TCRdb lists it. This sequence joins TRBV28 and TRBJ2-3. Germline CDR1 MDHEN, CDR2 SYDVKM. The CDR3 is made up of 13 amino acids, end residues included. CDR3 loop: CASSSSTPDTQYF.

This clonotype was found a few times. The chain recombines TRBV20-1 with TRBJ2-1, with TRBD1 as a possible D gene (6 bases). Looked up from germline, CDR1 is DFQATT and CDR2 is SNEGSKA (reference sequence). CDR3 length equals 16 residues. V was cut by 6 bases and J by 0 bases, with 18 bases left in between. The CDR3 protein is CSAGTGYLFSYNEQFF. CDR3 coding DNA: TGCAGTGCCGGTACAGGGTACTTATTCTCCTACAATGAGCAGTTCTTC.

This clonotype has ten or more counts. The chain has TRBV7-8 and TRBJ2-2; perhaps TRBD1 as D (7 bases). In germline, CDR1 is SGHVS, CDR2 FQNEAQ. The CDR3 is 15 residues long. Trimming took 5 bases from V and 5 from J, leaving 15 bases between them. CDR3 protein: CASSHRQGGTGELFF. The DNA of the CDR3 is TGTGCCAGCAGCCATCGACAGGGAGGTACCGGGGAGCTGTTTTTT.

This clonotype was seen a handful of times. This chain uses TRBV30 with TRBJ2-2; D perhaps matches TRBD2 (7 bases). V was trimmed by 0 bases and J by 0 bases, leaving 20 bases between them. Germline-derived CDR1 and CDR2 are GTSNPN and SVGIG (reference sequence). The CDR3 totals 19 residues. In nucleotides, the CDR3 is TGTGCCTGGAGTGTAAGGAAGGGGGGGCAATTATCGAACACCGGGGAGCTGTTTTTT. Protein: CAWSVRKGGQLSNTGELFF.

This clonotype has only a few counts. V is TRBV4-2 and J is TRBJ1-2, with D possibly matching TRBD1 (6 bases). CDR1 is LGHNA, CDR2 YNFKEQ, per germline. This CDR3 has 13 residues. V lost 2 bases and J 8 bases, leaving 12 bases between the germline ends. The CDR3 DNA is TGTGCCAGCAGCCAACTACAGGGAAACGGCTACACCTTC. This gives the protein CASSQLQGNGYTF.

The chain combines TRBV29-1 with TRBJ1-2; TRBD1 might be the D (6 bases). Trimming took 7 bases from V and 8 from J, leaving 17 bases between them. CDR1 and CDR2 from the germline V gene are SQVTM and ANQGSEA. CDR3 length: 12 amino acids. CDR3 protein: CSGGGSSGGYTF. The CDR3 coding sequence is TGCAGCGGGGGGGGCAGCTCGGGCGGCTACACCTTC. The full variable domain, rest sourced from reference TRBV29-1 and TRBJ1-2, is SAVISQKPSRDICQRGTSLTIQCQVDSQVTMMFWYRQQPGQSLTLIATANQGSEATYESGFVIDKFPISRPNLTFSTLTVSNMSPEDSSIYLCSGGGSSGGYTFGSGTRLTVV.

The chain couples TRBV25-1 to TRBJ2-7; D unclear. CDR3 length: 13 amino acids. Germline CDR1 reads MGHDK; CDR2 reads SYGVNS. The V end lost 1 base, the J end lost 6 bases, and 10 bases lay between the germline ends. The CDR3 sequence is CASSESSPLEQYF. As DNA, the CDR3 is TGTGCCAGCAGTGAATCTTCCCCTCTCGAGCAGTACTTC.

Note on this clonotype: An end of the junction does not agree with germline; a read error may underlie this. The chain joins TRBV2 to TRBJ2-1; TRBD1 matches at 7 bases. The CDR3 has 13 residues. Germline values: CDR1 SNHLY, CDR2 FYNNEI. CDR3 sequence reads: CASSDPTGSSSIF. CDR3 nucleotides: TGTGCCAGCAGTGATCCGACAGGGTCCTCATCTATCTTC.

CDR3 DNA sequence: TGCAGTGCCACCCGGGCTAGCGCCCACAATGAGCAGTTCTTC. It translates to CSATRASAHNEQFF. The V and J genes are TRBV20-1 and TRBJ2-1, with D possibly being TRBD2 (6 bases). With 6 bases removed from V and 5 bases from J, the gap between germline ends came to 17 bases. In germline, CDR1 is DFQATT, CDR2 SNEGSKA (reference sequence). The CDR3 runs to 14 residues.

This clonotype occurred a few times. The chain links TRBV12-3 or TRBV12-4 to TRBJ2-1, with 9 bases fitting TRBD2. This CDR3 contains 14 residues. The ends lost 3 bases at V and 5 bases at J; junction bases unmatched: 2. The CDR3 coding sequence is TGTGCCAGCAGTTTGCTAGCGGGAAACAATGAGCAGTTCTTC. It translates to CASSLLAGNNEQFF.

The chain couples TRBV6-2 or TRBV6-3 to TRBJ2-5; D is uncertain. CDR3 length: 14 residues. CDR1 MNHEY and CDR2 SVGEGT come from the germline V gene. Trimming took off 4 bases at V and 0 bases at J, with 9 bases between the two ends. The CDR3 region is CASSSYSYQETQYF. In DNA, the CDR3 is TGTGCCAGCAGTTCGTACAGCTACCAAGAGACCCAGTACTTC.

This chain connects TRBV6-5 to TRBJ2-3, with D perhaps TRBD1 or TRBD2 (6 bases each). CDR1 MNHEY and CDR2 SVGAGI come from the germline V gene. This CDR3 comprises 12 residues. V lost 6 bases to trimming and J lost 5 bases, with 9 bases between them. The chain's CDR3 is CASRGGRDTQYF. CDR3 in DNA: TGTGCCAGCAGAGGGGGGCGAGATACGCAGTATTTT.

The J gene is TRBJ2-3, the V gene TRBV20-1; D unresolved. The CDR3 loop spans 14 amino acids. The V gene lost 4 bases and the J gene lost 0 bases, with 11 bases spanning the gap. The germline gives CDR1 DFQATT, CDR2 SNEGSKA (reference sequence). The CDR3 bases are TGCAGTGCTAAATTTAGGGCTAGCACAGATACGCAGTATTTT. Its translation is CSAKFRASTDTQYF.

The V gene is TRBV2, the J gene TRBJ2-2, with D possibly being TRBD1 or TRBD2 (5 bases each). Trimming stripped 6 bases from V and 4 bases from J, with 18 bases between. The CDR3 extends over 16 amino acids. CDR1 is SNHLY and CDR2 is FYNNEI in the germline V gene. The CDR3 coding sequence is TGTGCCAGCAGGTGGGACGGGACGCTGGGCACCGGGGAGCTGTTTTTT. Amino acid sequence: CASRWDGTLGTGELFF.

The rearrangement uses TRBV7-9 and TRBJ2-3; D ambiguous. The CDR3 runs 12 residues. V lost 7 bases, J lost 3 bases, and 8 bases lay in between. Germline V gives CDR1 SEHNR, CDR2 FQNEAQ (reference sequence). The DNA for the CDR3 is TGTGCCAGCACCCTGGGGACAGATACGCAGTATTTT. Translating it yields CASTLGTDTQYF. Together with reference TRBV7-9 and TRBJ2-3, the CDR3 gives the full variable domain: DTGVSQNPRHKITKRGQNVTFRCDPISEHNRLYWYRQTLGQGPEFLTYFQNEAQLEKSRLLSDRFSAERPKGSFSTLEIQRTEQGDSAMYLCASTLGTDTQYFGPGTRLTVL.

V and J are TRBV12-3 or TRBV12-4 and TRBJ2-5; D possibly corresponds to TRBD1 (6 bases). The CDR3 runs to 13 residues. Trimming shortened V by 8 bases and J by 5 bases, and 15 bases separated the two germline ends. The CDR3: CASRDTIIETQYF. The CDR3, as DNA: TGTGCCAGCCGGGACACTATCATTGAGACCCAGTACTTC.

This clonotype was found many times. The V and J genes are TRBV3-1 and TRBJ1-5, with 9 bases matching TRBD1. The CDR3 covers 13 residues. With V trimmed by 2 bases and J by 11 bases, 4 bases remained unmatched. CDR1 is LGHDT, CDR2 YNNKEL, per germline (reference sequence). The CDR3: CASSQKGTGTQHF. The DNA of the CDR3 is TGTGCCAGCAGCCAAAAAGGGACAGGGACCCAGCATTTT.

The V call is TRBV2, the J call TRBJ2-1; 14 positions match TRBD2. The ends lost 5 bases at V and 5 bases at J; junction bases unmatched: 5. Germline-derived CDR1 and CDR2 are SNHLY and FYNNEI. The CDR3 covers 16 residues. CDR3 DNA: TGTGCCAGCAGTAAAGGGACTAGCGGGAGTAACAATGAGCAGTTCTTC. Its protein is CASSKGTSGSNNEQFF. The full variable domain, its missing parts supplied by reference TRBV2 and TRBJ2-1, is EPEVTQTPSHQVTQMGQEVILRCVPISNHLYFYWYRQILGQKVEFLVSFYNNEISEKSEIFDDQFSVERPDGSNFTLKIRSTKLEDSAMYFCASSKGTSGSNNEQFFGPGTRLTVL.

This chain connects TRBV5-1 to TRBJ1-1; 12 bases map to TRBD1. Germline V gene lookup returns CDR1 SGHRS and CDR2 YFSETQ. This CDR3 region has 16 residues. The junction had 17 bases not matched to a gene; V was cut back by 7 bases and J by 10 bases. CDR3 nucleotide sequence: TGCGCCAGCGCCGCGCCGGGACAGGGGGCGTCTCGGGTAGCTTTCTTT. Translation: CASAAPGQGASRVAFF. The full variable domain, in which reference TRBV5-1 and TRBJ1-1 provide the parts outside the CDR3, is KAGVTQTPRYLIKTRGQQVTLSCSPISGHRSVSWYQQTPGQGLQFLFEYFSETQRNKGNFPGRFSGRQFSNSRSEMNVSTLELGDSALYLCASAAPGQGASRVAFFGQGTRLTVV.